The 9 T cell receptor beta chains in this list originate from one sample, sequenced in a study of control samples from healthy donors and cancer patients. Data came from immunoSEQ multiplex PCR; TCRdb stores just in-frame clones and leaves some out. The data contain tens of thousands of clones, around 87% of them singletons. Material for sequencing was PBMCs. The receptor source for this set is a woman aged 45-65 years with head and neck cancer.

The CDR3 protein is CASSPSQVNQPQHF. CDR3 nucleotides: TGTGCCAGCTCACCGTCACAGGTTAATCAGCCCCAGCATTTT. The chain has TRBV18 and TRBJ1-5, with D possibly TRBD1 on 5 matching bases. The CDR3 runs 14 residues. Germline lookup yields CDR1 KGHSH and CDR2 LQKENI. Trimming took off 3 bases at V and 4 bases at J, with 10 bases between the two ends.

There are a few counts of this clone. This chain joins TRBV19 and TRBJ2-7; D perhaps matches TRBD1 (5 bases). Germline values: CDR1 LNHDA, CDR2 SQIVND (reference sequence). The CDR3 is 15 amino acids. V was trimmed by 4 bases and J by 3 bases, leaving 16 bases between them. The CDR3 sequence is CASSTTGQGYYEQYF. The CDR3 nucleotides are TGTGCCAGTAGTACCACCGGGCAGGGTTACTACGAGCAGTACTTC.

This clone rates as medium-sized. CDR3 nucleotides: TGCGCCAGCAGCCAAGGGGACTCCTTCTATGGCTACACCTTC. Residues: CASSQGDSFYGYTF. The chain has TRBV4-1 and TRBJ1-2, with D tentatively TRBD1 (5 bases). The CDR3 spans 14 residues. The V gene's germline CDR1 is MGHRA and CDR2 YSYEKL. V was pared by 1 base and J by 4 bases, with 10 bases between.

The chain carries TRBV6-5 and TRBJ2-3, with TRBD1 matching over 7 bases. CDR3 length: 15 residues. The germline gives CDR1 MNHEY, CDR2 SVGAGI. V dropped 0 bases and J dropped 3; count of bases not matched to a gene: 3. The CDR3 region has the DNA TGTGCCAGCAGTTACTCAAGGGGGCTGACAGATACGCAGTATTTT. The encoded protein is CASSYSRGLTDTQYF.

The chain recombines TRBV5-1 with TRBJ2-5; 7 bases match TRBD1. CDR1 is SGHRS, CDR2 YFSETQ, per germline. V shed 2 bases, J shed 5 bases, and the junction held 9 bases outside the gene matches. The CDR3 is 15 residues long. CDR3 in DNA: TGCGCCAGCAGCTTCCAAGGACAGGTTCGGGAGACCCAGTACTTC. The encoded protein is CASSFQGQVRETQYF.

The chain recombines TRBV9 with TRBJ2-7; TRBD2 agrees at 9 bases. Trimming cost V 0 bases and J 0 bases; bases outside gene matches: 7. Per germline, CDR1 SGDLS and CDR2 YYNGEE. The CDR3 runs to 17 residues. The CDR3 loop is CASSVAAGGLDSYEQYF. The CDR3 DNA is TGTGCCAGCAGCGTAGCGGCGGGGGGGCTCGACTCCTACGAGCAGTACTTC. Variable domain in full (rest from reference TRBV9 and TRBJ2-7): DSGVTQTPKHLITATGQRVTLRCSPRSGDLSVYWYQQSLDQGLQFLIQYYNGEERAKGNILERFSAQQFPDLHSELNLSSLELGDSALYFCASSVAAGGLDSYEQYFGPGTRLTVT.

The chain combines TRBV19 with TRBJ2-6, with unresolved D. V shed 8 bases and J shed 4 bases, with 18 bases lying between them. Germline lookup yields CDR1 LNHDA and CDR2 SQIVND (reference sequence). The length of the CDR3 is 16 residues. The CDR3 reads CASLGSSVQGANVLTF. The CDR3 region has the DNA TGTGCCAGTTTGGGCAGTTCAGTCCAAGGGGCCAACGTCCTGACTTTC.

The V and J genes are TRBV30 and TRBJ1-5; tentative D call: TRBD1 (5 bases). Germline lookup yields CDR1 GTSNPN and CDR2 SVGIG (reference sequence). The CDR3 length is 14 residues. The ends were cut back, 0 bases at V and 6 bases at J, with 12 bases in the middle. In DNA form, the CDR3 reads TGTGCCTGGAGTGTACTTCCAGGGTCTCAGCCCCAGCATTTT. Translated, it gives CAWSVLPGSQPQHF.

In this sample, this clone turned up once. The rearrangement joins TRBV6-1 to TRBJ1-2; D unclear. The CDR3 covers 11 residues. Germline V CDR1 and CDR2: MNHNS, SASEGT. Deletions cut 1 base from V and 6 bases from J, with 3 bases between. CDR3: CASSEVHGYTF. The CDR3 nucleotides are TGTGCCAGCAGTGAAGTTCATGGCTACACCTTC.